The clone carrying this TCR beta chain was picked up a small number of times. Antigen specificity is unknown. The sample comes from a study of T-cell reconstitution after alpha-beta-depleted transplantation in children. Unique molecular identifiers featured in how the TCRbeta library was prepared. Using its own MiXCR run on the PCR reads, TCRdb lists one record per CDR3 protein. The table has 250,000 to 300,000 distinct CDR3 sequences, 6.5% to 9% seen once. Findings of the study overall: Once a year had passed after transplant, T-cell counts and diversity came mostly from newly produced T cells.

The CDR3 is 14 amino acids. Trimming cost V 3 bases and J 5 bases, with 16 bases left between them. In germline, CDR1 is SQVTM, CDR2 ANQGSEA. V usage is TRBV29-1 and J usage is TRBJ2-5, with D possibly matching TRBD1 (6 bases). The material sequenced was peripheral blood, taken 360 days after TCRalphabeta/CD19-depleted stem cell transplant. This receptor was obtained from a female patient aged 2 to 10 who had a stem cell transplant for Fanconi anemia, so the T cells may come from the graft donor. The CDR3 nucleotides read TGCAGCGTTGACGGCCCAACAGGGCCGGAGACCCAGTACTTC. This sequence encodes CSVDGPTGPETQYF.